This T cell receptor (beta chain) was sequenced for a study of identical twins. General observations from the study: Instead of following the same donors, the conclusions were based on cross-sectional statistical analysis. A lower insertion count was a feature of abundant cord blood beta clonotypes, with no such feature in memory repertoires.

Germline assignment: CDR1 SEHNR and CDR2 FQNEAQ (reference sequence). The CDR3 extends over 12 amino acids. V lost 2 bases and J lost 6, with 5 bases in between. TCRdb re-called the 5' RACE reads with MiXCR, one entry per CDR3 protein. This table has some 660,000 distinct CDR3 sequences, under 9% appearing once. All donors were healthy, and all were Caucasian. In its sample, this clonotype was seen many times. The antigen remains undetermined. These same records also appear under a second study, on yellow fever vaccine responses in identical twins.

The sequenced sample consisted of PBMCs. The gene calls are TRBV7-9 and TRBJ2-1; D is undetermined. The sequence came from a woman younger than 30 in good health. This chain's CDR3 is CASSLSGNEQFF. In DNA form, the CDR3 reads TGTGCCAGCAGCTTATCTGGCAATGAGCAGTTCTTC.